Listed below are T cell receptor beta chains from one sample, sequenced in a study of blood T cells in healthy people across ages. TCRdb used MiXCR to reprocess the 5' RACE reads, holding one entry per CDR3 protein. This sample carries fewer than 1.5 million distinct CDR3 sequences, about 40% of them seen once, and the ten largest clones take 7.9%. The sequencing sample was made of blood. The receptor source for this set is a woman under 30 in good health. Each CDR3 is given with its conserved first and last residue. The order of the fields is J gene, D gene, clone size, V gene, CDR3 protein, CDR3 DNA. The D gene is left open where the match is weak. Not all rows give a size; the values are once, few, many and, for expanded clones, a class.

TRBJ2-3 TRBD2 . TRBV2 CASSTSGVFDTQYF TGTGCCAGCAGCACTAGCGGGGTTTTCGATACGCAGTATTTT
TRBJ1-2 TRBD1 . TRBV18 CASSPGFGQGDSGYTF TGTGCCAGCTCACCCGGATTTGGACAGGGGGATTCTGGCTACACCTTC
TRBJ1-2 . few TRBV5-6 CASSLAAGLTDGYTF TGTGCCAGCAGCTTGGCGGCGGGTCTAACGGATGGCTACACCTTC
TRBJ2-5 TRBD1 . TRBV15 CATSQQGIQETQYF TGTGCCACCAGCCAACAGGGGATCCAAGAGACCCAGTACTTC
TRBJ2-3 TRBD2 few TRBV4-1 CASSPIAGVEDTDTQYF TGCGCCAGCAGCCCCATAGCGGGGGTGGAGGACACAGATACGCAGTATTTT
TRBJ2-5 . many TRBV15 CATSRGVAPSTETQYF TGTGCCACCAGCCGAGGGGTAGCCCCCTCAACGGAGACCCAGTACTTC
TRBJ1-4 . . TRBV4-2 CASSQALGGSEKLFF TGTGCCAGCAGCCAAGCGCTGGGGGGGAGCGAAAAACTGTTTTTT
TRBJ2-7 . few TRBV6-1 CASSESGTEQYF TGTGCCAGCAGTGAATCAGGTACCGAGCAGTACTTC
TRBJ2-3 . few TRBV12-3/TRBV12-4 CASSLGVSDTQYF TGTGCCAGCAGTTTAGGGGTTTCTGATACGCAGTATTTT
TRBJ2-1 TRBD1 . TRBV3-1 CASSPGQGRSEQFF TGTGCCAGCAGCCCCGGACAGGGTAGAAGTGAGCAGTTCTTC
TRBJ2-1 TRBD2 . TRBV10-3 CAISESSFERDQETQFF TGTGCCATCAGTGAGTCGTCGTTTGAGCGGGACCAAGAGACCCAGTTCTTC
TRBJ2-3 . . TRBV5-1 CASSLTWNTDTQYF TGCGCCAGCAGCCTGACATGGAACACAGATACGCAGTATTTT
TRBJ1-5 TRBD1 . TRBV20-1 CSATTGSGQPQHF TGCAGTGCTACGACAGGGTCGGGTCAGCCCCAGCATTTT
TRBJ2-7 . . TRBV30 CAWSRQPSYEQYF TGTGCCTGGAGCCGACAGCCATCCTACGAGCAGTACTTC
TRBJ2-3 TRBD2 . TRBV6-1 CASSGPGLARTDTQYF TGTGCCAGCAGTGGACCGGGACTAGCCCGCACAGATACGCAGTATTTT
TRBJ2-7 TRBD2 . TRBV4-1 CASSQVPSGGAQQYF TGCGCCAGCAGCCAAGTCCCGAGCGGGGGGGCGCAGCAGTACTTC
TRBJ1-1 . few TRBV27 CASSLGNRAFF TGTGCCAGCAGTTTAGGGAATAGGGCTTTCTTT
TRBJ2-3 . . TRBV9 CASSLDRDMQYF TGTGCCAGCAGCCTTGACAGAGATATGCAGTATTTT
TRBJ2-5 . few TRBV6-1 CASSEGTPETQYF TGTGCCAGCAGTGAGGGGACTCCGGAGACCCAGTACTTC
TRBJ2-5 TRBD1 . TRBV20-1 CSASPGTGGWETQYF TGCAGTGCTAGCCCCGGGACAGGGGGCTGGGAGACCCAGTACTTC
TRBJ2-7 . . TRBV24-1 CATARGASYNEQYF TGTGCCACCGCTCGGGGGGCCTCCTACAATGAGCAGTACTTC
TRBJ2-7 TRBD2 once TRBV27 CASSFVSSGGIDEQYF TGTGCCAGCAGTTTCGTATCTAGCGGGGGGATCGATGAGCAGTACTTC